A single sample gave rise to the 20 T cell receptor beta chains below, sequenced in a study of radiotherapy plus CTLA-4 blockade in lung cancer. This table comes from immunoSEQ multiplex PCR, and its TCRdb copy is limited to in-frame clones, with some not included. The sample has about 73,000 clones, roughly 84% seen once. The material sequenced was peripheral blood, taken from a patient treated with radiotherapy plus ipilimumab. These receptors were obtained from a human donor with non-small cell lung cancer that progressed on radiotherapy plus ipilimumab.

The chain recombines TRBV28 with TRBJ2-7; 9 nucleotides agree with TRBD2. The CDR3 totals 14 residues. Unmatched junction bases numbered 9, after V lost 8 bases and J lost 4 bases. Germline values: CDR1 MDHEN, CDR2 SYDVKM. This chain's CDR3 is CASHYSGRGYEQYF. In nucleotides, the CDR3 is TGTGCCAGCCATTATAGCGGGAGAGGTTACGAGCAGTACTTC. The complete variable domain, with remaining parts taken from reference TRBV28 and TRBJ2-7, reads DVKVTQSSRYLVKRTGEKVFLECVQDMDHENMFWYRQDPGLGLRLIYFSYDVKMKEKGDIPEGYSVSREKKERFSLILESASTNQTSMYLCASHYSGRGYEQYFGPGTRLTVT.

The genes are TRBV5-1 and TRBJ1-2; D is possibly TRBD1 (5 bases). The CDR3 spans 14 residues. Germline V gene lookup returns CDR1 SGHRS and CDR2 YFSETQ. Between the trimmed V and J ends, which lost 0 bases and 7 bases, there was a span of 13 bases. This chain's CDR3 is CASSLAGRGSGYTF. CDR3 sequence (DNA): TGCGCCAGCAGCTTGGCCGGTAGGGGCTCTGGCTACACCTTC.

The rearrangement uses TRBV5-6 and TRBJ1-2; D is perhaps TRBD1 (5 bases). Germline CDR1 is SGHDT and CDR2 is YYEEEE. Trimming cost V 3 bases and J 1 base, with 13 bases left between them. This CDR3 has 15 amino acids. CDR3 DNA sequence: TGTGCCAGCAGCTCTCCGGGACCTATTAACTATGGCTACACCTTC. It yields the protein CASSSPGPINYGYTF.

The chain couples TRBV2 to TRBJ1-4, with D maybe TRBD1 (6 bases). Germline CDR1 SNHLY, CDR2 FYNNEI. With 6 bases removed from V and 5 bases from J, the gap between germline ends came to 16 bases. The CDR3 loop spans 15 amino acids. The CDR3 bases are TGTGCCAGCAGGTCTGGTGGACAGTTAAATGAAAAACTGTTTTTT. Translation gives CASRSGGQLNEKLFF.

This chain uses TRBV19 with TRBJ2-3; no clear D gene. This CDR3 region has 13 residues. Per germline, CDR1 LNHDA and CDR2 SQIVND (reference sequence). V dropped 4 bases and J dropped 4 bases, with 9 bases sitting between them. For the CDR3, the DNA is TGTGCCAGTAGTAGGCTAGATCCAGATACGCAGTATTTT. Its protein is CASSRLDPDTQYF.

This clone appeared a few times. In the same sample, other DNA sequences code for this CDR3. The CDR3 region is CASSYGTSSYEQYF. The CDR3 region has the DNA TGTGCCAGCAGTTACGGGACTAGCTCCTACGAGCAGTACTTC. This chain joins TRBV6-5 and TRBJ2-7, with 8 bases aligning to TRBD2. The CDR3 consists of 14 residues. With V trimmed by 2 bases and J by 0 bases, 0 bases remained unmatched. Germline CDR1 and CDR2: MNHEY and SVGAGI.

Comment on this clone: An end of the junction differs from the germline gene, which may be a read error. This specimen includes other DNA sequences encoding the same CDR3. The chain joins TRBV9 to TRBJ1-1; tentatively, D is TRBD1 (6 bases). The germline V gene has CDR1 SGDLS and CDR2 YYNGEE. This CDR3 is built from 14 residues. The CDR3 nucleotides are TGCGCCAGCAGCCAATTGACAGGGAACACTGAAGCTTTCTTT. Its protein product is CASSQLTGNTEAFF.

The J gene is TRBJ2-1, the V gene TRBV5-1; perhaps TRBD2 as D (7 bases). The V and J ends lost 0 bases and 0 bases respectively, with 13 bases between them. The CDR3 has 17 amino acids. Per the germline V gene, CDR1 is SGHRS and CDR2 is YFSETQ. The CDR3 sequence is CASSLGLARGSYNEQFF. For the CDR3, the DNA is TGCGCCAGCAGCTTGGGACTAGCCAGGGGCTCCTACAATGAGCAGTTCTTC.

V usage is TRBV18 and J usage is TRBJ1-5; D is ambiguous. V lost 4 bases and J lost 3, with 7 bases in between. Germline assignment: CDR1 KGHSH and CDR2 LQKENI. This CDR3 contains 13 residues. The CDR3 reads CASSRVPNQPQHF. CDR3 in DNA: TGTGCCAGCTCACGTGTCCCCAATCAGCCCCAGCATTTT.

With respect to this clone: Within the sample, other DNA sequences also encode this same CDR3. The chain has TRBV9 and TRBJ2-7, with D hard to call. The CDR3 has 12 amino acids. Germline CDR1 is SGDLS and CDR2 is YYNGEE. V was trimmed by 4 bases and J by 0 bases, leaving 5 bases between them. In DNA, the CDR3 is TGTGCCAGCAGCTCCAGCTCCTACGAGCAGTACTTC. Protein sequence: CASSSSSYEQYF.

The chain couples TRBV19 to TRBJ2-7, with a tentative D call TRBD1 (5 bases). There are 13 residues in the CDR3. Germline values: CDR1 LNHDA, CDR2 SQIVND (reference sequence). V lost 5 bases to trimming and J lost 6 bases, with 14 bases between them. The CDR3 loop reads CASSQGLDAEQYF. The CDR3 DNA sequence: TGTGCCAGTAGTCAGGGTTTGGATGCCGAGCAGTACTTC.

This clone was counted between two and nine times. The chain links TRBV5-1 to TRBJ2-7, with a possible D match to TRBD1 (6 bases). CDR1 and CDR2 (germline): SGHRS, YFSETQ. The CDR3 is 15 residues long. With 1 base removed from V and 1 base from J, the gap between germline ends came to 12 bases. CDR3 in DNA: TGCGCCAGCAGCTTGCACAGGGACCTATCCTACGAGCAGTACTTC. Its protein product is CASSLHRDLSYEQYF. Complete variable domain (other parts from reference TRBV5-1 and TRBJ2-7): KAGVTQTPRYLIKTRGQQVTLSCSPISGHRSVSWYQQTPGQGLQFLFEYFSETQRNKGNFPGRFSGRQFSNSRSEMNVSTLELGDSALYLCASSLHRDLSYEQYFGPGTRLTVT.

The V call is TRBV27, the J call TRBJ1-5; D is possibly TRBD1 (5 bases). V lost 5 bases and J 1 base, leaving 9 bases between the germline ends. CDR1 and CDR2 from the germline V gene are MNHEY and SMNVEV (reference sequence). The CDR3 is 14 amino acids. The DNA of the CDR3 is TGTGCCAGCAGTCACCGGGACAGCAATCAGCCCCAGCATTTT. Residues: CASSHRDSNQPQHF.

The chain is built from TRBV27 and TRBJ1-1; no definite D call. The CDR3 spans 13 residues. Germline CDR1 reads MNHEY; CDR2 reads SMNVEV (reference sequence). Trimming shortened V by 7 bases and J by 1 base, and 10 bases separated the two germline ends. The CDR3 sequence is CASTDRPNTEAFF. In DNA, the CDR3 is TGTGCCAGCACCGATCGACCGAACACTGAAGCTTTCTTT.

The gene calls are TRBV28 and TRBJ1-4; D remains unclear. Trimming cost V 6 bases and J 7 bases, with 15 bases left between them. CDR1 and CDR2 from the germline V gene are MDHEN and SYDVKM. This CDR3 has 14 residues. CDR3 in amino acids: CASSRRQAGEKLFF. The DNA for the CDR3 is TGTGCCAGCAGCCGACGTCAGGCCGGTGAAAAACTGTTTTTT.

The gene calls are TRBV10-2 and TRBJ2-1; 11 nucleotides align to TRBD2. Germline CDR1 reads WSHSY; CDR2 reads SAAADI. The CDR3 is 16 amino acids. Germline trimming cut 1 base from V and 4 bases from J; bases unmatched to any gene: 3. The CDR3 here is CASSELAGGPYNEQFF. The CDR3 nucleotides read TGCGCCAGCAGTGAGTTAGCGGGAGGGCCGTACAATGAGCAGTTCTTC.

The J gene is TRBJ2-7, the V gene TRBV7-9, with 7 bases fitting TRBD2. This CDR3 has 15 amino acids. CDR1 and CDR2 (germline): SEHNR, FQNEAQ (reference sequence). Trimming cost V 2 bases and J 3 bases; bases outside gene matches: 7. CDR3 coding DNA: TGTGCCAGCAGCTTATCTAGCGGTGGGGGCTACGAGCAGTACTTC. Amino acid sequence: CASSLSSGGGYEQYF.

The genes are TRBV30 and TRBJ2-7, with a possible D match to TRBD1 (6 bases). The length of the CDR3 is 11 residues. Germline CDR1 GTSNPN, CDR2 SVGIG (reference sequence). Trimming left V 1 base short and J 5 bases short, with 6 bases between. In nucleotides, the CDR3 is TGTGCCTGGAGTGACAGGGACGAGCAGTACTTC. This translates into CAWSDRDEQYF.

The chain links TRBV15 to TRBJ1-2, with D hard to call. The germline CDR1 and CDR2 sequences are LNHNV and YYDKDF (reference sequence). This CDR3 has 13 residues. V lost 1 base, J lost 3 bases, and 6 bases lay in between. CDR3 sequence (DNA): TGTGCCACCAGCAGAGTATCGGACTATGGCTACACCTTC. It codes for CATSRVSDYGYTF.

The rearrangement joins TRBV5-1 to TRBJ1-4, with D perhaps matching TRBD1 (5 bases). Germline V lookup: CDR1 SGHRS, CDR2 YFSETQ. The V end lost 4 bases, the J end lost 4 bases, and 11 bases lay between the germline ends. CDR3 size: 14 residues. CDR3 nucleotide sequence: TGCGCCAGCAGCCCAGACAGCTTTAATGAAAAACTGTTTTTT. It translates to CASSPDSFNEKLFF.